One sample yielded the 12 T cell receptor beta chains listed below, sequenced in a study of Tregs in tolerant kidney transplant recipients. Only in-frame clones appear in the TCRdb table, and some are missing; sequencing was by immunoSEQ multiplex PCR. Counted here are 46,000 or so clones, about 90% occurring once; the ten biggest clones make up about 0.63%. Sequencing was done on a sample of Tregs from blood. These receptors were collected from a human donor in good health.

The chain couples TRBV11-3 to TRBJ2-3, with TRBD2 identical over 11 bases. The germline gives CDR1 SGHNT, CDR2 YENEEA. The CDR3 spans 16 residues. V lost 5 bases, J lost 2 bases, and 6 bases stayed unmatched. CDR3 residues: CASSVGLAGLTDTQYF. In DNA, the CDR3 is TGTGCCAGCAGCGTAGGACTAGCGGGCCTCACAGATACGCAGTATTTT.

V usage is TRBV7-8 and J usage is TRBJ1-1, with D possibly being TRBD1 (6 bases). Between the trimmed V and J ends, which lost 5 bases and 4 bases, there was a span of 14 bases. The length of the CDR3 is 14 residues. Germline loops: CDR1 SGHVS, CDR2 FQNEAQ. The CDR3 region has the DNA TGTGCCAGCAGCCCCCACGACAGGACCACTGAAGCTTTCTTT. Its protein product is CASSPHDRTTEAFF.

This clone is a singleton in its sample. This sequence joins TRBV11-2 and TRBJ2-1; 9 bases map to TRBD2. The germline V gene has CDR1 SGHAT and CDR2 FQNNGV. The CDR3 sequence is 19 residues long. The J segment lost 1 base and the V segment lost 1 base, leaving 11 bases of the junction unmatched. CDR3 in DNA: TGTGCCAGCAGCTTAGGCAGGAAAGCTAGCGGGACTTCCTACAATGAGCAGTTCTTC. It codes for CASSLGRKASGTSYNEQFF.

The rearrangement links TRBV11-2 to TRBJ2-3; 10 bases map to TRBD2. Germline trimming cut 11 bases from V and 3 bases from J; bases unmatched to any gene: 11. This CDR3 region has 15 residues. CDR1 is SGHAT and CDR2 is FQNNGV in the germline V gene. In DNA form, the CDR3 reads TGTGCCTTAAGGGCGGGAGCGGGGGGGACAGATACGCAGTATTTT. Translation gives CALRAGAGGTDTQYF.

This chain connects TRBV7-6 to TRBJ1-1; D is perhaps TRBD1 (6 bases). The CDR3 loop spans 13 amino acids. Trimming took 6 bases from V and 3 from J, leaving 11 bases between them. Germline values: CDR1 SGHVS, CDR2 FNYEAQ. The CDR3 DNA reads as TGTGCCAGCAGTTTCGACAGGTACACTGAAGCTTTCTTT. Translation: CASSFDRYTEAFF. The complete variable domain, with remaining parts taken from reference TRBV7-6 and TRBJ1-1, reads GAGVSQSPRYKVTKRGQDVALRCDPISGHVSLYWYRQALGQGPEFLTYFNYEAQQDKSGLPNDRFSAERPEGSISTLTIQRTEQRDSAMYRCASSFDRYTEAFFGQGTRLTVV.

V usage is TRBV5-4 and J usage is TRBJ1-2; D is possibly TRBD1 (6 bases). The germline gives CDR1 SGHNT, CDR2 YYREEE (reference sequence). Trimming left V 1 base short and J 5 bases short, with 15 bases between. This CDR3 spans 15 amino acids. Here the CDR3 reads CASSLSRQVGYGYTF. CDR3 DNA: TGTGCCAGCAGCTTGTCGAGACAGGTGGGGTATGGCTACACCTTC.

CDR3 DNA sequence: TGTGCCAGCAGTGAGTGGCCCGGGGAGCTGTTTTTT. Protein sequence: CASSEWPGELFF. This rearrangement joins TRBV2 to TRBJ2-2; no definite D call. From germline, CDR1 is SNHLY and CDR2 FYNNEI. The CDR3 runs to 12 residues. The V end was cut by 3 bases, the J end by 6 bases, with 5 bases between.

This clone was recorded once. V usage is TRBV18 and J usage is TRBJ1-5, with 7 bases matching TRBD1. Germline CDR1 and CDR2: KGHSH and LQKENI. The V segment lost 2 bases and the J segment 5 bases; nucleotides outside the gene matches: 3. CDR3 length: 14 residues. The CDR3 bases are TGTGCCAGCTCACCAGGGACAGCAGATCAGCCCCAGCATTTT. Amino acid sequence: CASSPGTADQPQHF. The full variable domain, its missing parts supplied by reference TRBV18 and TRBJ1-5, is NAGVMQNPRHLVRRRGQEARLRCSPMKGHSHVYWYRQLPEEGLKFMVYLQKENIIDESGMPKERFSAEFPKEGPSILRIQQVVRGDSAAYFCASSPGTADQPQHFGDGTRLSIL.

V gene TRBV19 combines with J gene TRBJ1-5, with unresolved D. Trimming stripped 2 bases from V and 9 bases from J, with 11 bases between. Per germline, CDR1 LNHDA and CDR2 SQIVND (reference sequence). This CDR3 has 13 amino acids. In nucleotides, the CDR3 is TGTGCCAGTAGTATAACCGTTAATGCGCCCCAGCATTTT. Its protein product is CASSITVNAPQHF.

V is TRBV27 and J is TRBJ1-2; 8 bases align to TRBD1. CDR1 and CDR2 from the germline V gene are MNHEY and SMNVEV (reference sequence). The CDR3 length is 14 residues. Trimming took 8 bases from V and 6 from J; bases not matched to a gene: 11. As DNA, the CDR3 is TGTGCCAGCCGTAAGGACAGGGTAACGAATGGCTACACCTTC. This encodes CASRKDRVTNGYTF.

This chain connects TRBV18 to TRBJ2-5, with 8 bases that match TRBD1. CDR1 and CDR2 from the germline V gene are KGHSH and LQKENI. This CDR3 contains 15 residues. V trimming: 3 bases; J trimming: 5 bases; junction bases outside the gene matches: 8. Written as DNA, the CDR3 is TGTGCCAGCTCACCGTTGCAGGGGGCGCGGGAGACCCAGTACTTC. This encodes CASSPLQGARETQYF.

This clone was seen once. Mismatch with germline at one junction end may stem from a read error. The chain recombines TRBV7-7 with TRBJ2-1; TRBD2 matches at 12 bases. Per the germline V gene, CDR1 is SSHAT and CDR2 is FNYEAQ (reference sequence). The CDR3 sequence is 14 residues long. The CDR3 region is CASSLGLAGNEQFF. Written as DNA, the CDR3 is TGTGCTAGCAGCCTGGGACTAGCGGGCAATGAGCAGTTCTTC.